What follows describes a single T cell receptor beta chain. Generated by immunoSEQ multiplex PCR, the TCRdb table keeps only in-frame clones and is missing some. Of 100,000 to 120,000 clones detected, 81% appear once; the ten largest clones hold roughly 5%. The sample is drawn from a study of T cell responses to AZD1222 COVID-19 vaccine. Germline assignment: CDR1 SGHRS and CDR2 YFSETQ. The CDR3 is 15 residues long. The V gene end was trimmed by 4 bases and the J gene end by 1 base; junction bases not matched to a gene: 2. The rearrangement joins TRBV5-1 to TRBJ2-1; TRBD2 agrees at 10 bases. The clonotype comes from an adult in good health. The source material was peripheral blood, sampled on day 0 of AZD1222 vaccination. CDR3 DNA sequence: TGCGCCAGCAGCGGGGGACTAGCGTCCTACAATGAGCAGTTCTTC. Its translation is CASSGGLASYNEQFF.